Listed below are T cell receptor beta chains from one sample, sequenced in a study of PD-1 blockade in classical Hodgkin lymphoma. The assay was immunoSEQ multiplex PCR, and TCRdb's table has in-frame clones only and misses some. The data contain roughly 10,000 clones, roughly four fifths of them singletons. This specimen was peripheral blood mononuclear cells (PBMCs), taken at baseline. The source of these receptors is a human donor with classical Hodgkin lymphoma. Each CDR3 is given with its conserved first and last residue. The D gene is left open where the match is weak. Part of the rows lack a size; the others show once, few, many or a class for expanded clones.

CDR3 DNA,CDR3 protein,clone size,V gene,D gene,J gene
TGTGCCAGCAGTGAAGGGAAGAACACTGAAGCTTTCTTT,CASSEGKNTEAFF,few,TRBV2,.,TRBJ1-1
TGTGCCAGCAGCGCCCTTAGCGGGGGGGTTTCAGATACGCAGTATTTT,CASSALSGGVSDTQYF,.,TRBV9,TRBD2,TRBJ2-3
TGTGCCAGCAGTTCGACTAGCGGGGGGAAGCAGTACTTC,CASSSTSGGKQYF,.,TRBV28,TRBD2,TRBJ2-7
TGTGCCAGCAGTGACGGGGGAGAGCAGTTCTTC,CASSDGGEQFF,.,TRBV2,.,TRBJ2-1
TGCGCCAGCACCGGCACCCCAGGGGTGAACACTGAAGCTTTCTTT,CASTGTPGVNTEAFF,.,TRBV5-1,.,TRBJ1-1
TGTGCCAGCAGTTACTCGGGCAGGGTAAACGGGGAGCTGTTTTTT,CASSYSGRVNGELFF,.,TRBV6-6,.,TRBJ2-2
TGTGCCATCAGGGGGGTTAGGGGCGCCACTGAAGCTTTCTTT,CAIRGVRGATEAFF,.,TRBV10-3,.,TRBJ1-1
TGCGCCAGCAGCCAAGGGAACGGGGTGACTAATGAAAAACTGTTTTTT,CASSQGNGVTNEKLFF,.,TRBV4-3,.,TRBJ1-4
TGTGCCAGCAGTTACCTTCGGAACACTGAAGCTTTCTTT,CASSYLRNTEAFF,.,TRBV6-6,.,TRBJ1-1
TGTGCCAGCAGCTTAGGGGGGGCGGAGAACATTCAGTACTTC,CASSLGGAENIQYF,.,TRBV7-2,.,TRBJ2-4
TGTGCCAGCAGCGCAACTAGCGGGATAATAACGGGATCGGATACGCAGTATTTT,CASSATSGIITGSDTQYF,few,TRBV9,TRBD2,TRBJ2-3
TGTGCCAGCAGTTTAGGGGACAGAGGAGGACCCGGGGAGCTGTTTTTT,CASSLGDRGGPGELFF,.,TRBV27,TRBD1,TRBJ2-2
TGCGCCAGCAGCTTGTTCGGGGGGCGTGCAGATACGCAGTATTTT,CASSLFGGRADTQYF,.,TRBV5-1,.,TRBJ2-3
TGTGCCAGCAGTTTCGGAGGGGGCGGGGGCACTGAAGCTTTCTTT,CASSFGGGGGTEAFF,.,TRBV28,TRBD1,TRBJ1-1
TGTGCCAGCAGCCCCCCTGACCCTGACACGCAGTATTTT,CASSPPDPDTQYF,.,TRBV7-2,.,TRBJ2-3
TGTGCCAGCAGAGAGTACACCGGGGAGCTGTTTTTT,CASREYTGELFF,.,TRBV6-6,.,TRBJ2-2
TGTGCCAGCAGTCCGTTCTCTCAAGGGAATTCACCCCTCCACTTT,CASSPFSQGNSPLHF,once,TRBV2,.,TRBJ1-6
TGTGCCAGCAGCACCATTTTAGCGGGGGGACAGACCCAGTACTTC,CASSTILAGGQTQYF,.,TRBV7-2,TRBD2,TRBJ2-5
TGTGCCAGCAGCCTGACAGGGGGGCACACTGAAGCTTTCTTT,CASSLTGGHTEAFF,.,TRBV11-3,TRBD1,TRBJ1-1
TGTGCCAGCACTCCCGCGAGGGACTACGAGCAGTACTTC,CASTPARDYEQYF,.,TRBV2,.,TRBJ2-7
TGTGCCAGCAGCTCCGGACAGGGTGGGAAGCTTTGGTTT,CASSSGQGGKLWF,.,TRBV7-6,TRBD1,TRBJ1-1
TGTGCCAGCAGATCCGCTTGGGTCGGTAGTATAGACACCTTC,CASRSAWVGSIDTF,.,TRBV28,.,TRBJ1-2
TGTGCCAGCAGTTCAGGGGGCAACACTGAAGCTTTCTTT,CASSSGGNTEAFF,.,TRBV7-6,TRBD1,TRBJ1-1
TGTGCCAGCAGTCTAAACGGGTTGAATTCACCCCTCCACTTT,CASSLNGLNSPLHF,.,TRBV2,.,TRBJ1-6
TGTGCCAGTCGAGGACAGGGTGTTATTGCTGAAGCTTTCTTT,CASRGQGVIAEAFF,.,TRBV19,TRBD1,TRBJ1-1
TGCGCCAGCAGCCAAGAACGGCGGTCTGGAACCTCTGGAAACACCATATATTTT,CASSQERRSGTSGNTIYF,.,TRBV4-1,.,TRBJ1-3
TGTGCCAGCAGTTTGGGGACAGCGTCCGGGGAGACCCAGTACTTC,CASSLGTASGETQYF,.,TRBV28,TRBD1,TRBJ2-5
TGTGCCAGCAGTTACTCGGAAAACTACGAGCAGTACTTC,CASSYSENYEQYF,.,TRBV6-6,.,TRBJ2-7
TGTGCCACCAGCAGAGCTAGGACAGATACGCAGTATTTT,CATSRARTDTQYF,.,TRBV15,.,TRBJ2-3
TGCGCCAGCAGCTTGGGCCAGACTATGAACACTGAAGCTTTCTTT,CASSLGQTMNTEAFF,.,TRBV5-1,.,TRBJ1-1
TGTGCCAGCAGATCTAACCCTCGGGGAGATAATGAAAAACTGTTTTTT,CASRSNPRGDNEKLFF,few,TRBV2,.,TRBJ1-4
TGTGCCAGCAGCTTAGCGCCCGGGGCAGCTCAGCCCCAGCATTTT,CASSLAPGAAQPQHF,.,TRBV7-6,.,TRBJ1-5
TGTGCCAGCAGCCCCTGGACAGGGGGGATATTTGAAGCTTTCTTT,CASSPWTGGIFEAFF,.,TRBV28,TRBD1,TRBJ1-1
TGTGCCAGCAGCATAGTGCGAATAGATGGACAGGCAAGGCCCTACGAGCAGTACTTC,CASSIVRIDGQARPYEQYF,few,TRBV11-2,TRBD1,TRBJ2-7
TGTGCCAGCAGTTTGGGCAGGGGGTACCGTCAGCCCCAGCATTTT,CASSLGRGYRQPQHF,.,TRBV28,TRBD1,TRBJ1-5
TGTGCCAGCAGTCCTCGACTAGCGGGAGGGGAGACCCAGTACTTC,CASSPRLAGGETQYF,.,TRBV2,TRBD2,TRBJ2-5
TGTGCCAGCAGTCTAATGGCGGATTACAATGAGCAGTTCTTC,CASSLMADYNEQFF,.,TRBV6-6,.,TRBJ2-1
TGTGCCAGCAGTATGACCGGGACAGGGGGTGAAAAACTGTTTTTT,CASSMTGTGGEKLFF,.,TRBV28,TRBD1,TRBJ1-4
TGCGCCAGCAGCCAAGAAGCGACAGCTCCGATGGGTGGCTACACCTTC,CASSQEATAPMGGYTF,.,TRBV4-1,.,TRBJ1-2
TGTGCCAGCAGCTTACGCCTCCCGGGACAGGGGAACTATGGCTACACCTTC,CASSLRLPGQGNYGYTF,.,TRBV7-9,TRBD1,TRBJ1-2
TGCGCCAGCAGCCCCCTTGACTACACAATTAACGGGGAGCTGTTTTTT,CASSPLDYTINGELFF,.,TRBV5-1,.,TRBJ2-2
TGTGCCTGGAGTGAGGGGCCGAGTTCACCCCTCCACTTT,CAWSEGPSSPLHF,once,TRBV30,.,TRBJ1-6
TGTGCCAGCAGCTCGCAAGGGGGCTCTGAAGCTTTCTTT,CASSSQGGSEAFF,.,TRBV7-9,TRBD1,TRBJ1-1
TGTGCCTGGGACCAACAGGGACAGGGACTTACGAGCAATCAGCCCCAGCATTTT,CAWDQQGQGLTSNQPQHF,.,TRBV30,TRBD1,TRBJ1-5
TGTGCCAGCCGCCGGTACACTGAAGCTTTCTTT,CASRRYTEAFF,once,TRBV28,.,TRBJ1-1
TGTGCCAGCACCGGGTGGACGACTGAAGCTTTCTTT,CASTGWTTEAFF,.,TRBV28,.,TRBJ1-1
TGTGCCAGCAGTGGTCCCCTATGGGTAACCCAGTACTTC,CASSGPLWVTQYF,.,TRBV6-1,.,TRBJ2-5
TGTGCCAGCAGCCCAGAGGGGCCAAATGAGCAGTTCTTC,CASSPEGPNEQFF,.,TRBV11-2,.,TRBJ2-1
TGTGCCAGCAGAGGGAGGGGGCTCCCTGAAGCTTTCTTT,CASRGRGLPEAFF,.,TRBV28,TRBD1,TRBJ1-1
TGTGCCAGCAGCTTTACGTCACAGGAAAGCTATGGCTACACCTTC,CASSFTSQESYGYTF,.,TRBV5-5,.,TRBJ1-2
TGTGCCAGTACCCCAGGTATGGGGGGCGGCTATGGCTACACCTTC,CASTPGMGGGYGYTF,.,TRBV19,.,TRBJ1-2